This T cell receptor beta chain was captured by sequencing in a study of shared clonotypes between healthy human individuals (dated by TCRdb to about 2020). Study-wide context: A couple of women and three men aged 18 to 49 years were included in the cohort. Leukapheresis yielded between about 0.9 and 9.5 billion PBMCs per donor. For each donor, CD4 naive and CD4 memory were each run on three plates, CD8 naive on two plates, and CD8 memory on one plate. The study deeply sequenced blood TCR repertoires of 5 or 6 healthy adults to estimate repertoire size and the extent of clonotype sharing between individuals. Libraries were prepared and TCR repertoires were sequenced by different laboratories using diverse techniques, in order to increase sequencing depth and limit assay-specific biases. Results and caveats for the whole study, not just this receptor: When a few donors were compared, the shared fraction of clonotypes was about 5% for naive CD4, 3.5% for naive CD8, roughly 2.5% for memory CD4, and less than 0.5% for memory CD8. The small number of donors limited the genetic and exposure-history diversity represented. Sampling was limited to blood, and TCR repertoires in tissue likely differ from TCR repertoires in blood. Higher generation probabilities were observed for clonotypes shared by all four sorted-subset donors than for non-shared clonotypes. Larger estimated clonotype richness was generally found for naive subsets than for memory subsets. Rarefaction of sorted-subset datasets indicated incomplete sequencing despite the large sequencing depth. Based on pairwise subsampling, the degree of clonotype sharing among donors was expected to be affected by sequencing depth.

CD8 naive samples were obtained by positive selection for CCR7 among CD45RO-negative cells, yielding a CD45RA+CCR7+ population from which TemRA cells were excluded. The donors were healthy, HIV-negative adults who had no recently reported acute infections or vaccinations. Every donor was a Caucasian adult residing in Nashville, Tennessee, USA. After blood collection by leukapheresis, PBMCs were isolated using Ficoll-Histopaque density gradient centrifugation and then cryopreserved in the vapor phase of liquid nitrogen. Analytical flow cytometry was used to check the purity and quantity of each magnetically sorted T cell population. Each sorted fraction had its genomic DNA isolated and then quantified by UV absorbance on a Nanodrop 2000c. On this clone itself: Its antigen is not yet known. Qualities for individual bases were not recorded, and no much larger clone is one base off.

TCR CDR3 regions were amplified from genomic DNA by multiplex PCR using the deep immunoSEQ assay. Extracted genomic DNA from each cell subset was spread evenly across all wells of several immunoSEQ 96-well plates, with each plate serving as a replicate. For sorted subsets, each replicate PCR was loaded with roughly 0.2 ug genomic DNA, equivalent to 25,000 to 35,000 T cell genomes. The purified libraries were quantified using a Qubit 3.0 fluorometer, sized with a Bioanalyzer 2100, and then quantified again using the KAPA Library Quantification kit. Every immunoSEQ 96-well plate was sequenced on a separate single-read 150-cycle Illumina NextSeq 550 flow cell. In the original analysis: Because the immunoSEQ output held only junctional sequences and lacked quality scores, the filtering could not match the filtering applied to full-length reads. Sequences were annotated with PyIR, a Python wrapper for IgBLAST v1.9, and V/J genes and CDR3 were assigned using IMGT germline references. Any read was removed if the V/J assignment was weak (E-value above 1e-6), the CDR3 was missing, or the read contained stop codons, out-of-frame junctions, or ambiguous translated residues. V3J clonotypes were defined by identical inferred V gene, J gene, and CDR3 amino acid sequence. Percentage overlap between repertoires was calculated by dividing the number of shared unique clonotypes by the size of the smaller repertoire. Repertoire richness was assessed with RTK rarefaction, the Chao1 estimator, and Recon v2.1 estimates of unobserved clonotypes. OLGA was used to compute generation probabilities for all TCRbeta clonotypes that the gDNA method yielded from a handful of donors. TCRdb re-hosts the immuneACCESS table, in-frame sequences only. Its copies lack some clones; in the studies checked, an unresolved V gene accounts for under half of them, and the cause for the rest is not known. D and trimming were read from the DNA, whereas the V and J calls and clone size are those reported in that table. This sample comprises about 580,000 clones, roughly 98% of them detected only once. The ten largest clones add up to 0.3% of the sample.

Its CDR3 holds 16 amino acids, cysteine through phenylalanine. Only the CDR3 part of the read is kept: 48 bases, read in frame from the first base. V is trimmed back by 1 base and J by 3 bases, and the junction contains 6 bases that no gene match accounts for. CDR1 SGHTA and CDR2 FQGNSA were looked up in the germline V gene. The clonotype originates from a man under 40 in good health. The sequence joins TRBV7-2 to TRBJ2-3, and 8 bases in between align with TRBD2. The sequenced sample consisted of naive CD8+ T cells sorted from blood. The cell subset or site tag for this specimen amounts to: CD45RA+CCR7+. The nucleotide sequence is TGTGCCAGCAGCTTAGAGAGGTTAGCGGGAACAGATACGCAGTATTTT. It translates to CASSLERLAGTDTQYF.